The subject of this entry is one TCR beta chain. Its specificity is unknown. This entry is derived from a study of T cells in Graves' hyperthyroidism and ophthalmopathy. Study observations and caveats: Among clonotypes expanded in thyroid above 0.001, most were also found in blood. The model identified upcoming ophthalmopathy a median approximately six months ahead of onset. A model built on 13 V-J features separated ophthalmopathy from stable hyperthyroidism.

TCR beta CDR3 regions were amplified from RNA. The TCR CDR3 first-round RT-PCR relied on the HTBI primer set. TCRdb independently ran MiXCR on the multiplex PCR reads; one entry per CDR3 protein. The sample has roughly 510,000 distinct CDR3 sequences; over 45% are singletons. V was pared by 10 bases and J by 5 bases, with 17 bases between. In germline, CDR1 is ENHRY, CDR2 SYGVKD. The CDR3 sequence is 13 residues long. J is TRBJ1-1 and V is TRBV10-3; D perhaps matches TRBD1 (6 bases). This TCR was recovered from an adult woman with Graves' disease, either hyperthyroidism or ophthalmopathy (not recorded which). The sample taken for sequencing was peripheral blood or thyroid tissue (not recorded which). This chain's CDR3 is CATMPGDGTEAFF. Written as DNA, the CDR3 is TGTGCCACCATGCCAGGGGACGGGACTGAAGCTTTCTTT.